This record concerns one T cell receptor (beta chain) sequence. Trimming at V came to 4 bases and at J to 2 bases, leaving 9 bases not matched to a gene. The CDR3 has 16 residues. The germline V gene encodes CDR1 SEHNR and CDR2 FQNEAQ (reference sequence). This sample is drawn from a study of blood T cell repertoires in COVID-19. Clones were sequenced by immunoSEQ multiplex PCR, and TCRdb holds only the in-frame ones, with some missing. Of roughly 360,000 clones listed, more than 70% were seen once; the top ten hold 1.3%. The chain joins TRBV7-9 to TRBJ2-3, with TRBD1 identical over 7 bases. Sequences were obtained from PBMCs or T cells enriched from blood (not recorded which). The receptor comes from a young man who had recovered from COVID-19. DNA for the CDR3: TGTGCCAGCAGCTCCTCCCCGACAGGGTTCACAGATACGCAGTATTTT. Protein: CASSSSPTGFTDTQYF.